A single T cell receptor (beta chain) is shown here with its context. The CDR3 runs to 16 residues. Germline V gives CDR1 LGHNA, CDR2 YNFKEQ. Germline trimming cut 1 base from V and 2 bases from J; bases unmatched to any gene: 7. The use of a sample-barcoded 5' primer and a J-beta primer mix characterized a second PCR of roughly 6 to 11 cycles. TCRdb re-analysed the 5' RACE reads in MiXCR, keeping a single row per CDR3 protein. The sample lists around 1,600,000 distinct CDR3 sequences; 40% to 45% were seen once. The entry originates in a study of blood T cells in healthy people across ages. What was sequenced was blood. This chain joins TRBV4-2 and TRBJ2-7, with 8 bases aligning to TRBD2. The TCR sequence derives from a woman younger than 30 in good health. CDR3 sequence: CASSQVLAEGTYEQYF. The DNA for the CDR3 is TGTGCCAGCAGCCAAGTACTAGCGGAGGGGACCTACGAGCAGTACTTC.